This T cell receptor (beta chain) derives from a study of radiation and T cells in renal cell carcinoma. Time point in this sample: blood 4 weeks post-SBRT, at nephrectomy. The treatment here: 15 Gy SBRT to primary tumor, nephrectomy 4 weeks later. Nephrectomy followed 15 Gy stereotactic body radiation by 4 weeks. Blood was sampled at baseline, 2 weeks and 4 weeks after SBRT. Trimming stripped 4 bases from V and 2 bases from J, with 14 bases between. The CDR3 has 15 residues. Germline CDR1 reads LGHNA; CDR2 reads YNFKEQ. Generated by immunoSEQ multiplex PCR, the TCRdb table keeps only in-frame clones and is missing some. The data show about 100,000 clones, approximately 82% seen once. This clone was counted between two and nine times.

J is TRBJ1-1 and V is TRBV4-2, with D possibly being TRBD1 (6 bases). The material was blood, obtained from a patient whose treatment included radiotherapy and nephrectomy. The source of this sequence is a man in his fifties or sixties with renal cell carcinoma. CDR3 amino acids: CASSRTGTTNTEAFF. As DNA, the CDR3 is TGTGCCAGCAGCCGGACCGGGACAACTAACACTGAAGCTTTCTTT.